This passage covers 23 T cell receptor beta chains from one sample sequenced in a study of T cell clonality in common variable immunodeficiency. Sequencing was performed with immunoSEQ multiplex PCR; in TCRdb, only in-frame clones are kept and a portion is missing. The sample includes some 64,000 clones, none of them occurring once. The sample was peripheral blood mononuclear cells. The receptors shown here come from a person aged 18 to 70 in good health.

Of note for this clone: From the germline J gene comes the end of the CDR3, since the read stops 3 residues before it. The chain employs TRBV5-1 and TRBJ2-3; D is uncertain. Trimming shortened V by 2 bases and J by 0 bases, and 7 bases separated the two germline ends. Germline CDR1 and CDR2: SGHRS and YFSETQ. This CDR3 is 14 amino acids long. The CDR3 DNA, read in part, is TGCGCCAGCAGCTTTACTTCTAGCACAGATACG. This codes for CASSFTSSTDT. From start to end, the CDR3 is CASSFTSSTDTQYF.

This clone was seen repeatedly, ten times or more. Sequencing ends 3 residues short of the CDR3 end; the germline J gene provides the rest. This chain uses TRBV19 with TRBJ2-7; possible D gene TRBD1, 5 bases. The CDR3 sequence is 15 residues long. The V gene lost 3 bases and the J gene lost 3 bases, with 15 bases spanning the gap. The germline V gene has CDR1 LNHDA and CDR2 SQIVND (reference sequence). The CDR3 sequence: CASSIGQGSHYEQYF. Incomplete CDR3 DNA: TGTGCCAGTAGTATCGGGCAGGGATCCCACTACGAG.

This clone was found many times. The CDR3 end falls 3 residues outside the read, so it is completed with the germline J gene. The chain recombines TRBV2 with TRBJ2-7; 9 bases agree with TRBD1. This CDR3 has 12 residues. Per the germline V gene, CDR1 is SNHLY and CDR2 is FYNNEI. V trimming: 6 bases; J trimming: 6 bases; junction bases outside the gene matches: 3. The part of the CDR3 DNA that was read is TGTGCCAGCAGGGGACAGGGATCCGAG. Translated, it gives CASRGQGSE. The CDR3 reads in full as CASRGQGSEQYF.

This clone was seen at least ten times. The read stops 3 residues short of the end of the CDR3; the missing end is completed from the germline J gene. The chain uses TRBV2 and TRBJ2-7; 8 bases map to TRBD2. The CDR3 is made up of 14 amino acids. Per the germline V gene, CDR1 is SNHLY and CDR2 is FYNNEI. The ends lost 2 bases at V and 5 bases at J; junction bases unmatched: 5. CDR3 protein: CASSERGGSHEQYF. The sequenced CDR3 bases are TGTGCCAGCAGTGAACGGGGGGGCAGCCACGAG.

Ten or more counts support this clone. The CDR3 end is not reached by the read, which stops 3 residues before it; the germline J gene fills it in. V and J are TRBV19 and TRBJ1-6; a possible D gene is TRBD1 (6 bases). Trimming pared 10 bases from V and 8 bases from J, leaving 18 bases between. The CDR3 length is 14 residues. Germline lookup yields CDR1 LNHDA and CDR2 SQIVND (reference sequence). The part of the CDR3 DNA that was read is TGTGCCACCTCTCACAGGGCCGGGGATTCACCC. It is translated as CATSHRAGDSP. The full CDR3 protein reads CATSHRAGDSPLHF.

This clone was recorded many times. The read ends 3 residues before the CDR3 terminus; that terminus is restored from the germline J gene. The chain employs TRBV4-1 and TRBJ2-7, with D perhaps matching TRBD1 (5 bases). Trimming shortened V by 2 bases and J by 2 bases, and 13 bases separated the two germline ends. There are 15 residues in the CDR3. Germline assignment: CDR1 MGHRA and CDR2 YSYEKL. CDR3 DNA (partial): TGCGCCAGCAGCCAAAGTGACAGTACCCCCTACGAG. Translation: CASSQSDSTPYE. The full CDR3 reads CASSQSDSTPYEQYF.

This clone was counted many times. Read coverage stops 3 residues before the CDR3 terminus; the germline J gene supplies the remainder. V usage is TRBV5-4 and J usage is TRBJ2-2, with a weak D call TRBD2 (6 bases). Germline assignment: CDR1 SGHNT and CDR2 YYREEE (reference sequence). V shed 0 bases and J shed 4 bases, with 7 bases lying between them. CDR3 size: 14 residues. CDR3 DNA, as far as it was read: TGTGCCAGCAGCTTGGCGACTAGCACCGGGGAG. Residues: CASSLATSTGE. The complete CDR3 sequence is CASSLATSTGELFF.

This clone was seen repeatedly, ten times or more. Coverage ceases 3 residues before the CDR3 finishes, and the germline J gene fills in the end. The rearrangement uses TRBV5-4 and TRBJ2-1; possible D gene TRBD1, 6 bases. This CDR3 has 15 residues. Trimming took off 3 bases at V and 2 bases at J, with 12 bases between the two ends. Looked up from germline, CDR1 is SGHNT and CDR2 is YYREEE (reference sequence). The CDR3 loop is CASSSDSAPYNEQFF. The DNA read from the CDR3 is TGTGCCAGCAGCTCGGACAGTGCTCCCTACAATGAG.

This clone was found many times. The sequence runs out 3 residues before the end of the CDR3; the remainder is reconstructed from the germline J gene. The V call is TRBV20-1, the J call TRBJ2-7; 12 bases line up with TRBD2. CDR1 is DFQATT and CDR2 is SNEGSKA in the germline V gene (reference sequence). J gave up 2 bases and V 0 bases, and 2 bases lay outside the gene matches. The CDR3 length is 15 residues. The covered CDR3 bases are TGCAGTGCTAGAGACCCTAGCGGGAGGGCCTACGAG. Its translation: CSARDPSGRAYE. The full CDR3 sequence reads CSARDPSGRAYEQYF.

This clone has ten or more counts. CDR3 loop: CASRAGTGGLTKNIQYF. The part of the CDR3 DNA that was read is TGTGCCAGCAGAGCCGGGACAGGGGGTTTAACCAAAAACATT. The chain employs TRBV27 and TRBJ2-4; 11 bases are shared with TRBD1. Coverage ceases 3 residues before the CDR3 finishes, and the germline J gene fills in the end. V lost 6 bases, J lost 2 bases, and 9 bases stayed unmatched. From germline, CDR1 is MNHEY and CDR2 SMNVEV (reference sequence). CDR3 size: 17 residues.

Many counts were recorded for this clone. The CDR3 extends 3 residues past the end of the read, so its final part is completed from the germline J gene. The V and J genes are TRBV5-4 and TRBJ1-2; D may be TRBD1 (6 bases). This CDR3 contains 15 residues. The germline V and J ends were trimmed by 4 bases and 6 bases, with 19 bases remaining between them. Germline CDR1 and CDR2: SGHNT and YYREEE (reference sequence). This CDR3 reads CASSPEGGLKDGYTF. The CDR3 bases that were read are TGTGCCAGCAGCCCGGAGGGGGGGCTAAAGGATGGC. Combining the CDR3 with reference TRBV5-4 and TRBJ1-2 gives the whole variable domain ETGVTQSPTHLIKTRGQQVTLRCSSQSGHNTVSWYQQALGQGPQFIFQYYREEENGRGNFPPRFSGLQFPNYSSELNVNALELDDSALYLCASSPEGGLKDGYTFGSGTRLTVV.

This clone was observed at least ten times. The CDR3 loop is CASSIQTGGNEQFF. The DNA read from the CDR3 is TGTGCCAGTAGTATTCAGACAGGGGGCAATGAG. The chain employs TRBV19 and TRBJ2-1; 9 bases match TRBD1. The read falls 3 residues short of the CDR3 end, and the missing part is taken from the germline J gene. Unmatched junction bases numbered 3, after V lost 3 bases and J lost 6 bases. Germline values: CDR1 LNHDA, CDR2 SQIVND (reference sequence). The CDR3 runs 14 residues. Using reference TRBV19 and TRBJ2-1 for the parts outside the CDR3, the full variable domain is DGGITQSPKYLFRKEGQNVTLSCEQNLNHDAMYWYRQDPGQGLRLIYYSQIVNDFQKGDIAEGYSVSREKKESFPLTVTSAQKNPTAFYLCASSIQTGGNEQFFGPGTRLTVL.

This clone was seen repeatedly, ten times or more. The observed sequence ends 3 residues before the CDR3 terminus, with the missing tail filled in from the germline J gene. The genes are TRBV5-1 and TRBJ1-3; 9 bases fit TRBD1. With V trimmed by 1 base and J by 0 bases, 8 bases remained unmatched. The CDR3 is made up of 18 amino acids. The germline gives CDR1 SGHRS, CDR2 YFSETQ. The CDR3 spells CASSLTTGGLSSGNTIYF. The covered CDR3 bases are TGCGCCAGCAGCTTGACAACAGGGGGCCTAAGCTCTGGAAACACC.

This clone has ten or more counts. The sequenced fragment ends 3 residues before the CDR3 boundary, so the rest is inferred from the germline J gene. V is TRBV4-1 and J is TRBJ2-1, with 9 nucleotides matching TRBD1. V was pared by 2 bases and J by 6 bases, with 8 bases of the junction left unmatched. Germline assignment: CDR1 MGHRA and CDR2 YSYEKL. This CDR3 comprises 16 residues. CDR3 DNA, as far as it was read: TGCGCCAGCAGCCAACCCGGACAGGGGAGGACCAATGAG. Amino acids: CASSQPGQGRTNE. The entire CDR3 is CASSQPGQGRTNEQFF.

This clone was observed many times. From the germline J gene comes the end of the CDR3, since the read stops 3 residues before it. V usage is TRBV18 and J usage is TRBJ2-1; tentative D call: TRBD2 (6 bases). Germline V lookup: CDR1 KGHSH, CDR2 LQKENI. Trimming cost V 4 bases and J 9 bases, with 13 bases left between them. The CDR3 runs 13 residues. The CDR3 DNA, read in part, is TGTGCCAGCTCACTTCCGGGGGTGAGTGAG. This translates into CASSLPGVSE. The CDR3 reads in full as CASSLPGVSEQFF. The full variable domain, rest sourced from reference TRBV18 and TRBJ2-1, is NAGVMQNPRHLVRRRGQEARLRCSPMKGHSHVYWYRQLPEEGLKFMVYLQKENIIDESGMPKERFSAEFPKEGPSILRIQQVVRGDSAAYFCASSLPGVSEQFFGPGTRLTVL.

This clone was recorded at least ten times. The read terminates 3 residues ahead of where the CDR3 ends, so the germline J gene completes it. This chain joins TRBV7-6 and TRBJ2-1; the D is unclear. The V and J ends lost 4 bases and 5 bases respectively, with 9 bases between them. In germline, CDR1 is SGHVS, CDR2 FNYEAQ. The CDR3 has 13 amino acids. The CDR3 reads CASSSSEDNEQFF. Partial CDR3 DNA: TGTGCCAGCAGCTCGTCCGAGGACAATGAG.

This clone was counted ten times or more. With the read ending 3 residues before the CDR3 end, the germline J gene is used to fill in that end. The gene calls are TRBV7-2 and TRBJ2-3; D is possibly TRBD2 (6 bases). Looked up from germline, CDR1 is SGHTA and CDR2 is FQGNSA. V was cut by 2 bases and J by 2 bases, with 8 bases left in between. The CDR3 extends over 14 amino acids. CDR3 DNA, as far as it was read: TGTGCCAGCAGCTTACGGGGGAACACAGATACG. Protein product: CASSLRGNTDT. The CDR3 in full is CASSLRGNTDTQYF.

This clone has more than one count but fewer than ten. CDR3 residues: CASSPSVADTAFF. The CDR3 DNA, read in part, is TGTGCCAGCTCACCGTCAGTCGCAGATACG. The rearrangement joins TRBV18 to TRBJ1-1; D remains unclear. The observed sequence ends 3 residues before the CDR3 terminus, with the missing tail filled in from the germline J gene. CDR1 and CDR2 from the germline V gene are KGHSH and LQKENI. CDR3 length equals 13 residues.

This clone was counted at least ten times. The read ends 3 residues early relative to the CDR3; the germline J gene fills the gap. V is TRBV5-1 and J is TRBJ2-5; 7 nucleotides line up with TRBD1. The CDR3 is 15 amino acids. The germline V gene has CDR1 SGHRS and CDR2 YFSETQ. With 2 bases clipped from V and 3 bases from J, the junction kept 7 bases outside the gene matches. The sequenced CDR3 bases are TGCGCCAGCAGCTTAAACCCGGGACAGAAAGAGACC. It specifies CASSLNPGQKET. The complete CDR3 sequence is CASSLNPGQKETQYF.

This clone was observed at least ten times. This CDR3 is CATRGQLYTEAFF. The DNA read from the CDR3 is TGTGCCACAAGGGGACAGTTATACACTGAA. This sequence joins TRBV10-3 and TRBJ1-1; 7 nucleotides line up with TRBD1. The read terminates 3 residues ahead of where the CDR3 ends, so the germline J gene completes it. Trimming cost V 10 bases and J 3 bases; bases outside gene matches: 8. CDR3 size: 13 residues. Germline V CDR1 and CDR2: ENHRY, SYGVKD.

This clone was recorded many times. The read gets to within 3 residues of the CDR3 end, and the germline J gene fills in the rest. V gene TRBV20-1 combines with J gene TRBJ2-7, with TRBD2 matching 7 bases. V shed 3 bases, J shed 3 bases, and the junction held 14 bases outside the gene matches. Germline CDR1 reads DFQATT; CDR2 reads SNEGSKA (reference sequence). CDR3 size: 16 residues. The sequenced CDR3 bases are TGCAGTGCTAGCCCCAATTGGCTTGGGACTAACTACGAG. It is translated as CSASPNWLGTNYE. The CDR3 reads in full as CSASPNWLGTNYEQYF.

This clone was recorded at least ten times. The CDR3 protein is CASRLNTALSTDTQYF. Incomplete CDR3 DNA: TGTGCCAGCAGGCTCAACACCGCTCTGAGCACAGATACG. This rearrangement joins TRBV27 to TRBJ2-3, with no clear D. Read data end 3 residues before the CDR3 end; the end is taken from the germline J gene. Germline V CDR1 and CDR2: MNHEY, SMNVEV (reference sequence). V lost 6 bases and J 0 bases, leaving 16 bases between the germline ends. The CDR3 spans 16 residues.

This clone has a count of ten or more. The read ends 3 residues shy of where the CDR3 ends; the end is completed using the germline J gene. V is TRBV12-3 or TRBV12-4 and J is TRBJ2-2; possible D gene TRBD2, 5 bases. The CDR3 totals 16 residues. V lost 6 bases, J lost 2 bases, and 16 bases lay in between. CDR3 loop: CASSPRRSANTGELFF. Incomplete CDR3 DNA: TGTGCCAGCAGCCCACGACGTAGCGCAAACACCGGGGAG.